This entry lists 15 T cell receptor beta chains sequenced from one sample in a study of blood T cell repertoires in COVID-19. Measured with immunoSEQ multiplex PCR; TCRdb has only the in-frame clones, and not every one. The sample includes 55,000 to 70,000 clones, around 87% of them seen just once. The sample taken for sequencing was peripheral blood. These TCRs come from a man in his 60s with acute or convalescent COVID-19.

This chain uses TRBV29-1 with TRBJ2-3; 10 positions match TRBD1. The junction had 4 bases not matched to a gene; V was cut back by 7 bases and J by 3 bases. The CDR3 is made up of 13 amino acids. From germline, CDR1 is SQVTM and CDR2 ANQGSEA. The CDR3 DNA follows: TGCAGCGCGCGACAGGGGGCAACAGATACGCAGTATTTT. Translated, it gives CSARQGATDTQYF.

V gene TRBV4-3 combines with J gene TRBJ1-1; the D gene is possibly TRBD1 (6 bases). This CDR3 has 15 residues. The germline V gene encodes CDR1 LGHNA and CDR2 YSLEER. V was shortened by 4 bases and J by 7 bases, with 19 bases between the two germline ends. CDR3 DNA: TGCGCCAGCAGCCTCTACTCAGGGGAAATCGGTGAAGCTTTCTTT. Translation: CASSLYSGEIGEAFF.

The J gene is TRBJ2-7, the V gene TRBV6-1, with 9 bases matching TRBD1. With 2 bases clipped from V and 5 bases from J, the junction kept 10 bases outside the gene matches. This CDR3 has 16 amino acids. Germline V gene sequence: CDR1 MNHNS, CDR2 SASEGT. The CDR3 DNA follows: TGTGCCAGCAGTGAACGTGCCGGGACAGGGCACCACGAGCAGTACTTC. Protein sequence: CASSERAGTGHHEQYF.

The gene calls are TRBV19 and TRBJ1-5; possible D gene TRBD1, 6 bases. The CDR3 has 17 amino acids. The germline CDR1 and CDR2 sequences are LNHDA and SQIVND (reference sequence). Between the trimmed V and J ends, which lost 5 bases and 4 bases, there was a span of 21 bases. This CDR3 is CASSPIKGGPRNQPQHF. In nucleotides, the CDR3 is TGTGCCAGTAGTCCCATCAAGGGGGGGCCGCGGAATCAGCCCCAGCATTTT.

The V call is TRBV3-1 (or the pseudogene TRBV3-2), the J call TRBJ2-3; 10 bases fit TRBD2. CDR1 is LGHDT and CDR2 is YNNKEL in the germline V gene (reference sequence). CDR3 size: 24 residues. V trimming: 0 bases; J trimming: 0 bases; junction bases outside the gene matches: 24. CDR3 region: CASSQDLASGGLSLFLTSTDTQYF. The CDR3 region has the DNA TGTGCCAGCAGCCAAGACTTAGCTAGCGGGGGCCTTTCGTTATTTCTTACTAGCACAGATACGCAGTATTTT.

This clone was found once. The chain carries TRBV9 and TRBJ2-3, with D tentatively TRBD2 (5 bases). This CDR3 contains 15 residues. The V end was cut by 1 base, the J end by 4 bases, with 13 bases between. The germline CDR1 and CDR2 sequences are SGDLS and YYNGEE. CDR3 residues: CASSVKTSGADTQYF. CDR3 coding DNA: TGTGCCAGCAGCGTAAAGACGAGCGGCGCAGATACGCAGTATTTT. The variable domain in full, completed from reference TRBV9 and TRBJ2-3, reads DSGVTQTPKHLITATGQRVTLRCSPRSGDLSVYWYQQSLDQGLQFLIQYYNGEERAKGNILERFSAQQFPDLHSELNLSSLELGDSALYFCASSVKTSGADTQYFGPGTRLTVL.

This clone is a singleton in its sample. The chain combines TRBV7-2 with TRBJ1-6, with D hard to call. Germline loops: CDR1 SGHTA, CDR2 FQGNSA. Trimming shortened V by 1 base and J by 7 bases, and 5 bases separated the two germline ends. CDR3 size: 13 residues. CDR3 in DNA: TGTGCCAGCAGCTTAGACATGAATTCACCCCTCCACTTT. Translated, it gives CASSLDMNSPLHF.

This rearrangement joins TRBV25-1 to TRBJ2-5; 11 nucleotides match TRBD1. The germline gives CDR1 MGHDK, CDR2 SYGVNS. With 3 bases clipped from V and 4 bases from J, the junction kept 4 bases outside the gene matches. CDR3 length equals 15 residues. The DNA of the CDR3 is TGTGCCAGCAGTGACTGGGACAGGGGGTCAGAGACCCAGTACTTC. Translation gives CASSDWDRGSETQYF.

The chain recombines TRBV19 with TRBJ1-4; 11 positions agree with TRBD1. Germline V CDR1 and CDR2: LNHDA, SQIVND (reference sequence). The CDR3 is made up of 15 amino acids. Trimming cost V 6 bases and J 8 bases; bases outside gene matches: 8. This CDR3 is CASSYPGQGVEKLFF. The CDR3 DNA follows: TGTGCCAGTAGCTACCCGGGACAGGGGGTCGAAAAACTGTTTTTT.

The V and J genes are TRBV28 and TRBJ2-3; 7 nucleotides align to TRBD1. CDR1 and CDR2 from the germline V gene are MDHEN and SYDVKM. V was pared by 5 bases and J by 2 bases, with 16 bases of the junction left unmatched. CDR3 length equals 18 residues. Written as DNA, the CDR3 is TGTGCCAGCAGTCCATCCCCCGGACAGGTGACTATCACAGATACGCAGTATTTT. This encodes CASSPSPGQVTITDTQYF.

The CDR3 is CAISEENRGLDQPQHF. The CDR3 DNA reads as TGTGCCATCAGTGAGGAGAACAGGGGGCTCGATCAGCCCCAGCATTTT. The V gene is TRBV10-3, the J gene TRBJ1-5; 9 bases map to TRBD1. The germline V gene encodes CDR1 ENHRY and CDR2 SYGVKD. CDR3 length: 16 amino acids. With V trimmed by 2 bases and J by 5 bases, 7 bases remained unmatched.

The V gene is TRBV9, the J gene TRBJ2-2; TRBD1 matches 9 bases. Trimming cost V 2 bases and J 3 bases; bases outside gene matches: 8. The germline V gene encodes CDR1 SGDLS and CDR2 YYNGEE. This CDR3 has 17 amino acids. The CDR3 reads CASSVWDRAFDTGELFF. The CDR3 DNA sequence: TGTGCCAGCAGCGTTTGGGACAGGGCATTTGACACCGGGGAGCTGTTTTTT.

The CDR3 bases are TGCGCCAGCGTACAGGACAGGTTTTCTGGCTACACCTTC. It codes for CASVQDRFSGYTF. The chain recombines TRBV10-2 with TRBJ1-2, with 7 bases aligning to TRBD1. CDR1 is WSHSY and CDR2 is SAAADI in the germline V gene. Germline trimming cut 8 bases from V and 7 bases from J; bases unmatched to any gene: 10. The CDR3 spans 13 residues.

This CDR3 reads CASRNRGGNTIYF. CDR3 nucleotides: TGTGCCAGTAGAAACAGGGGTGGAAACACCATATATTTT. The chain combines TRBV19 with TRBJ1-3, with TRBD1 identical over 7 bases. Losses at the gene ends were 6 bases for V and 3 bases for J; bases not matched to a gene: 2. The CDR3 length is 13 residues. Germline assignment: CDR1 LNHDA and CDR2 SQIVND (reference sequence).

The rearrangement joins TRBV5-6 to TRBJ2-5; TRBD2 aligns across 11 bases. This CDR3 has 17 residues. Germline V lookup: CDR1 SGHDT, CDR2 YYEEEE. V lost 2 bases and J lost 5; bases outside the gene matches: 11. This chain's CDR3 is CASSFRLAGGSGETQYF. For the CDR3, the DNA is TGTGCCAGCAGCTTTAGGCTAGCGGGGGGTTCTGGGGAGACCCAGTACTTC.